The clone carrying this TCR beta chain was observed a single time. The CDR3 covers 17 residues. Trimming cost V 4 bases and J 2 bases; bases outside gene matches: 7. The data are from a study of cytomegalovirus exposure and HLA in healthy donors. Amplification used 60 Vbeta primers and 13 Jbeta primers. Clones were sequenced by immunoSEQ multiplex PCR, and TCRdb holds only the in-frame ones, with some missing. The sample lists roughly 120,000 clones, nearly 65% occurring once. The chain links TRBV5-3 to TRBJ2-3; 13 bases are shared with TRBD2. TRBV5-3 is sorted into the ORF group, with uncertain function. Sample: PBMCs. The sequence derives from a man in his forties in good health and CMV-seropositive. CDR3 residues: CARSRGLAGEVTDTQYF. CDR3 DNA sequence: TGTGCCAGAAGCAGAGGACTAGCGGGGGAGGTCACAGATACGCAGTATTTT.